The source of this T cell receptor (beta chain) is a study of blood T cell repertoires in COVID-19. Across the whole study: There were acute and convalescent COVID-19 samples, and they came from the United States, Italy and Spain.

This table comes from immunoSEQ multiplex PCR, and its TCRdb copy is limited to in-frame clones, with some not included. The data hold around 200,000 clones, with roughly 88% observed a single time. Looked up from germline, CDR1 is ENHRY and CDR2 is SYGVKD. This CDR3 has 15 amino acids. V was cut by 2 bases and J by 6 bases, with 17 bases left in between. V usage is TRBV10-3 and J usage is TRBJ2-7; TRBD1 might be the D (5 bases). Sequenced material: peripheral blood. This receptor was identified in a human donor with active or convalescent COVID-19. The donor label of this sample is uncertain. The CDR3 DNA is TGTGCCATCAGTGAGGCTCGGCAGGGATCGGGCGAGCAGTACTTC. Protein product: CAISEARQGSGEQYF.